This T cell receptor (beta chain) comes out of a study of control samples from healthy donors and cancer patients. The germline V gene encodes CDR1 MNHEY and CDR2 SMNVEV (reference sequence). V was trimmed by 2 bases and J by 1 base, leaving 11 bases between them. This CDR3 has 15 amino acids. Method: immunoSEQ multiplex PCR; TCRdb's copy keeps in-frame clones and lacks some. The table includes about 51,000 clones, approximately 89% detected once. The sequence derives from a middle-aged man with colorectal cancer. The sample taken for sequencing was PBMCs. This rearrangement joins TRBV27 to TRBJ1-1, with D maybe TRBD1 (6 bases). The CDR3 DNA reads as TGTGCCAGCAGTTTAAGGGAGACAGGGAACACTGAAGCTTTCTTT. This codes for CASSLRETGNTEAFF.